These 30 T cell receptor beta chains originate from one sample sequenced in a study of beta chain features in type 1 diabetes. The study's findings and limits: In every one of the four CD4+ subsets, TCRB CDR3s were moderately but significantly shorter in Type 1 diabetes patients.

For these receptors, no antigen is known. Expressed TCRB transcripts were sequenced because the isolated RNA had all been reverse transcribed beforehand. Only in-frame clones appear in the TCRdb table, and some are missing; sequencing was by immunoSEQ multiplex PCR. The sample consists of 300,000 to 350,000 clones, around 9% of them appearing once. Sequenced input: central memory CD4+ T cells from blood. These receptors all stem from a man between 25 and 39 years old with type 1 diabetes.

This clone has more than one count but fewer than ten. The chain recombines TRBV6-1 with TRBJ1-2; 9 nucleotides line up with TRBD1. Germline trimming cut 2 bases from V and 2 bases from J; bases unmatched to any gene: 3. CDR1 and CDR2 (germline): MNHNS, SASEGT. The CDR3 runs to 15 residues. The chain's CDR3 is CASSEWDRANYGYTF. The DNA of the CDR3 is TGTGCCAGCAGTGAATGGGACAGGGCAAACTATGGCTACACCTTC.

This rearrangement joins TRBV29-1 to TRBJ1-2; TRBD1 agrees at 9 bases. The CDR3 covers 12 residues. Germline V gene lookup returns CDR1 SQVTM and CDR2 ANQGSEA. The junction had 6 bases not matched to a gene; V was cut back by 7 bases and J by 6 bases. The CDR3 is CSASDRGDGYTF. The CDR3 DNA is TGCAGCGCCTCGGACAGGGGTGATGGCTACACCTTC.

The rearrangement uses TRBV30 and TRBJ2-2; D might be TRBD2 (7 bases). The CDR3 has 16 amino acids. Trimming pared 3 bases from V and 5 bases from J, leaving 19 bases between. Germline V gene sequence: CDR1 GTSNPN, CDR2 SVGIG (reference sequence). This chain's CDR3 is CAWRVPGGPMTGELFF. DNA for the CDR3: TGTGCCTGGAGGGTACCCGGGGGGCCGATGACCGGGGAGCTGTTTTTT.

This clone has just a few counts. The V call is TRBV6-6, the J call TRBJ2-7, with D possibly matching TRBD1 (6 bases). Germline CDR1 and CDR2: MNHNY and SVGAGI (reference sequence). V was clipped by 6 bases and J by 6 bases, with 21 bases between them. The CDR3 has 15 amino acids. The CDR3 sequence is CASSPGAGELGEQYF. The CDR3 bases are TGTGCCAGCAGCCCAGGGGCAGGGGAGTTAGGCGAGCAGTACTTC.

This clone was picked up a small number of times. The chain recombines TRBV7-2 with TRBJ1-1, with D possibly being TRBD1 (6 bases). The CDR3 extends over 13 amino acids. V lost 6 bases to trimming and J lost 3 bases, with 11 bases between them. Per germline, CDR1 SGHTA and CDR2 FQGNSA. DNA of the CDR3: TGTGCCAGCAGGCAAAACAGGGACACTGAAGCTTTCTTT. Amino acid sequence: CASRQNRDTEAFF.

J is TRBJ2-3 and V is TRBV6-1; maybe TRBD1 (6 bases). V was cut by 4 bases and J by 2 bases, with 13 bases left in between. This CDR3 has 15 amino acids. Germline lookup yields CDR1 MNHNS and CDR2 SASEGT. CDR3 coding DNA: TGTGCCAGCAGTGTCCGGGGACACTACACAGATACGCAGTATTTT. Its protein product is CASSVRGHYTDTQYF.

Regarding this clone: At the DNA level, this CDR3 is encoded by other sequences in the same sample as well. This rearrangement joins TRBV6-5 to TRBJ2-5, with 9 nucleotides matching TRBD2. Trimming at V came to 2 bases and at J to 4 bases, leaving 5 bases not matched to a gene. The CDR3 covers 15 residues. CDR1 and CDR2 (germline): MNHEY, SVGAGI. The CDR3 bases are TGTGCCAGCAGTTACCCAGCGGGGGGACTAGAGACCCAGTACTTC. Its protein is CASSYPAGGLETQYF.

This sequence joins TRBV5-1 and TRBJ1-4; D not certain. The CDR3 consists of 13 residues. V gave up 5 bases and J gave up 7 bases, with 12 bases separating them. Germline CDR1 reads SGHRS; CDR2 reads YFSETQ. The CDR3 reads CASSLDSSEKLFF. CDR3 in DNA: TGCGCCAGCAGTCTGGACTCCTCTGAAAAACTGTTTTTT.

The J gene is TRBJ2-1, the V gene TRBV4-3; D gene unclear. CDR3 length: 14 amino acids. Germline V gives CDR1 LGHNA, CDR2 YSLEER. With 4 bases removed from V and 4 bases from J, the gap between germline ends came to 11 bases. The CDR3 DNA sequence: TGCGCCAGCAGCCGGACGATGGGGTACAATGAGCAGTTCTTC. Translation: CASSRTMGYNEQFF.

This clone was picked up a small number of times. The chain has TRBV7-2 and TRBJ1-1; D perhaps matches TRBD1 (5 bases). V lost 4 bases and J 1 base, leaving 7 bases between the germline ends. Germline CDR1 and CDR2: SGHTA and FQGNSA. The CDR3 is 13 amino acids. CDR3 amino acids: CASSSGPNTEAFF. In DNA form, the CDR3 reads TGTGCCAGCAGCTCGGGACCGAACACTGAAGCTTTCTTT.

The chain uses TRBV7-2 and TRBJ1-2; D may be TRBD1 (5 bases). Per germline, CDR1 SGHTA and CDR2 FQGNSA. Trimming took 7 bases from V and 6 from J, leaving 24 bases between them. The CDR3 covers 16 residues. The chain's CDR3 is CASTGRWGGRGDGYTF. The CDR3 nucleotides are TGTGCCAGCACCGGAAGGTGGGGGGGACGAGGAGATGGCTACACCTTC. The whole variable domain, remainder taken from reference TRBV7-2 and TRBJ1-2, is GAGVSQSPSNKVTEKGKDVELRCDPISGHTALYWYRQSLGQGLEFLIYFQGNSAPDKSGLPSDRFSAERTGGSVSTLTIQRTQQEDSAVYLCASTGRWGGRGDGYTFGSGTRLTVV.

This clone has more than one count but fewer than ten. This chain links TRBV5-1 with TRBJ2-3; TRBD2 agrees at 8 bases. Per the germline V gene, CDR1 is SGHRS and CDR2 is YFSETQ. The CDR3 sequence is 16 residues long. The V and J ends lost 0 bases and 4 bases, in that order; junction bases with no gene match: 7. Here the CDR3 DNA reads TGCGCCAGCAGCTTGGCACCGGGACTAGAGGCAGATACGCAGTATTTT. Its protein is CASSLAPGLEADTQYF.

This clone was detected only a few times. The chain links TRBV30 to TRBJ1-1; TRBD1 is a possible D gene (6 bases). Germline V gene lookup returns CDR1 GTSNPN and CDR2 SVGIG (reference sequence). Trimming pared 8 bases from V and 3 bases from J, leaving 16 bases between. The CDR3 length is 13 residues. The CDR3 here is CAGTRGRDTEAFF. The CDR3 bases are TGTGCCGGGACAAGGGGTAGGGACACTGAAGCTTTCTTT.

This clone was recorded a few times. This sequence joins TRBV11-2 and TRBJ2-7; no reliable D call. Germline lookup yields CDR1 SGHAT and CDR2 FQNNGV. V was trimmed by 0 bases and J by 12 bases, leaving 9 bases between them. The CDR3 is 11 residues long. The CDR3 is CASSLDRRGYF. CDR3 DNA: TGTGCCAGCAGCTTAGATCGACGCGGGTACTTC.

At least ten counts were recorded for this clone. V and J are TRBV30 and TRBJ1-4, with 9 bases that match TRBD1. Germline CDR1 reads GTSNPN; CDR2 reads SVGIG (reference sequence). The CDR3 has 14 residues. V was clipped by 2 bases and J by 5 bases; unmatched bases: 3. CDR3 residues: CAWSLGQGNEKLFF. The DNA of the CDR3 is TGTGCCTGGAGTTTGGGACAGGGAAATGAAAAACTGTTTTTT.

The genes are TRBV27 and TRBJ2-7, with 7 bases aligning to TRBD1. CDR3 size: 14 residues. CDR1 and CDR2 from the germline V gene are MNHEY and SMNVEV (reference sequence). With 6 bases clipped from V and 8 bases from J, the junction kept 13 bases outside the gene matches. Here the CDR3 reads CASRVRGQYDKQYF. The CDR3 DNA sequence: TGTGCCAGCAGGGTGAGGGGGCAGTATGATAAGCAGTACTTC.

J is TRBJ1-1 and V is TRBV18; 8 bases match TRBD1. Trimming at V came to 6 bases and at J to 3 bases, leaving 3 bases not matched to a gene. The CDR3 covers 13 residues. Germline V gene data show CDR1 as KGHSH and CDR2 as LQKENI. DNA of the CDR3: TGTGCCAGCTCGGCGGGACAGGACACTGAAGCTTTCTTT. This translates into CASSAGQDTEAFF.

This clone has more than one count but fewer than ten. The chain recombines TRBV28 with TRBJ2-7, with D possibly being TRBD1 (6 bases). Germline loops: CDR1 MDHEN, CDR2 SYDVKM. Trimming removed 6 bases at V and 2 bases at J, with 8 bases between. This CDR3 contains 12 residues. CDR3 DNA sequence: TGTGCCAGCAGGGGGACACCCTACGAGCAGTACTTC. Translation: CASRGTPYEQYF.

This clone was seen more than once but under ten times. V is TRBV28 and J is TRBJ1-3, with a tentative D call TRBD1 (5 bases). The CDR3 covers 14 residues. V gave up 2 bases and J gave up 2 bases, with 7 bases separating them. CDR1 MDHEN and CDR2 SYDVKM come from the germline V gene. Here the CDR3 DNA reads TGTGCCAGCAGTTTAGCAGGGACTGGAAACACCATATATTTT. It translates to CASSLAGTGNTIYF.

This chain connects TRBV15 to TRBJ2-6; D gene ambiguous. The CDR3 runs 15 residues. The V gene's germline CDR1 is LNHNV and CDR2 YYDKDF (reference sequence). V lost 6 bases to trimming and J lost 0 bases, with 9 bases between them. The CDR3 sequence: CATRDGFSGANVLTF. Written as DNA, the CDR3 is TGTGCCACCAGGGACGGTTTCTCTGGGGCCAACGTCCTGACTTTC.

The V call is TRBV5-1, the J call TRBJ2-3; D unresolved. Trimming took off 4 bases at V and 0 bases at J, with 12 bases between the two ends. The germline V gene encodes CDR1 SGHRS and CDR2 YFSETQ. The CDR3 contains 15 residues. The CDR3 spells CASSPGSFSTDTQYF. In nucleotides, the CDR3 is TGCGCCAGCAGCCCGGGCAGCTTTAGCACAGATACGCAGTATTTT.

The chain couples TRBV18 to TRBJ1-4; perhaps TRBD1 as D (5 bases). The V end lost 8 bases, the J end lost 8 bases, and 15 bases lay between the germline ends. Germline CDR1 is KGHSH and CDR2 is LQKENI. This CDR3 comprises 13 residues. CDR3 amino acids: CASHRDGEEKLFF. The CDR3 DNA follows: TGTGCCAGCCACCGGGACGGGGAGGAAAAACTGTTTTTT.

The chain uses TRBV10-3 and TRBJ2-1; perhaps TRBD1 as D (6 bases). CDR3 length: 17 residues. Between the trimmed V and J ends, which lost 4 bases and 6 bases, there was a span of 22 bases. Germline lookup yields CDR1 ENHRY and CDR2 SYGVKD. DNA of the CDR3: TGTGCCATCAGTGCCTTGACAGGTTCACCAGGTAGCAATGAGCAGTTCTTC. Translating it yields CAISALTGSPGSNEQFF.

CDR3 region: CASSQDVGSNQPQHF. CDR3 nucleotide sequence: TGCGCCAGCAGCCAAGATGTTGGTAGCAATCAGCCCCAGCATTTT. This chain uses TRBV4-3 with TRBJ1-5; D unclear. Germline V gene sequence: CDR1 LGHNA, CDR2 YSLEER. The CDR3 loop spans 15 amino acids. V was trimmed by 0 bases and J by 0 bases, leaving 6 bases between them.

The rearrangement links TRBV7-2 to TRBJ1-4, with a possible D match to TRBD1 (5 bases). Deletions cut 5 bases from V and 11 bases from J, with 15 bases between. Germline assignment: CDR1 SGHTA and CDR2 FQGNSA. This CDR3 has 13 residues. The CDR3 reads CASSAQPGGKLFF. In DNA form, the CDR3 reads TGTGCCAGCAGCGCACAACCCGGGGGGAAACTGTTTTTT.

This clone was recorded many times. The chain employs TRBV4-1 and TRBJ2-1; D gene uncertain. Deletions cut 5 bases from V and 8 bases from J, with 13 bases between. This CDR3 comprises 13 residues. Germline CDR1 is MGHRA and CDR2 is YSYEKL. CDR3 nucleotide sequence: TGCGCCAGCAGCGAGCCAGTCCGTGATGAGCAGTTCTTC. This encodes CASSEPVRDEQFF.

The chain has TRBV5-1 and TRBJ2-3; D may be TRBD2 (7 bases). Trimming removed 0 bases from V and 2 bases from J, with 10 bases in between. Germline V lookup: CDR1 SGHRS, CDR2 YFSETQ. This CDR3 has 15 amino acids. The CDR3 DNA is TGCGCCAGCAGCTTGGCCGGGGGGCTCACAGATACGCAGTATTTT. This encodes CASSLAGGLTDTQYF.

At least ten counts were recorded for this clone. The genes are TRBV11-2 and TRBJ1-3, with 8 bases identical to TRBD1. CDR1 is SGHAT, CDR2 FQNNGV, per germline. The CDR3 sequence is 15 residues long. The V gene end was trimmed by 0 bases and the J gene end by 4 bases; junction bases not matched to a gene: 2. The CDR3 loop reads CASSLEDRAGNTIYF. The CDR3 DNA sequence: TGTGCCAGCAGCTTAGAGGACAGGGCCGGAAACACCATATATTTT.

This clone was counted between two and nine times. The V gene is TRBV5-1, the J gene TRBJ2-1; the match to TRBD2 covers 10 bases. The length of the CDR3 is 15 residues. V trimming: 2 bases; J trimming: 3 bases; junction bases outside the gene matches: 2. The germline CDR1 and CDR2 sequences are SGHRS and YFSETQ. The CDR3 reads CASSLLAGSYNEQFF. The CDR3 DNA reads TGCGCCAGCAGCTTACTAGCGGGGAGCTACAATGAGCAGTTCTTC.

This clone was counted a few times. CDR3: CASSVSGERTDTQYF. The CDR3 DNA follows: TGTGCCAGCAGCGTAAGTGGGGAACGCACAGATACGCAGTATTTT. This chain joins TRBV9 and TRBJ2-3; D unclear. V shed 1 base and J shed 1 base, with 10 bases lying between them. This CDR3 has 15 amino acids. Germline CDR1 and CDR2: SGDLS and YYNGEE.